The 22 T cell receptor beta chains reported below all come from one sample, sequenced in a study of cytomegalovirus exposure and HLA in healthy donors. The PCR employed 60 Vbeta primers together with 13 Jbeta primers. TCRdb's table, derived via immunoSEQ multiplex PCR, lists solely in-frame clones and lacks some. The data hold some 150,000 clones, with around nine tenths observed a single time. Sequenced: PBMCs. These receptors all come from a woman in her thirties in good health and CMV-seronegative.

V is TRBV7-9 and J is TRBJ2-7; 8 nucleotides line up with TRBD1. The CDR3 sequence is 15 residues long. The junction had 6 bases not matched to a gene; V was cut back by 5 bases and J by 0 bases. CDR1 and CDR2 from the germline V gene are SEHNR and FQNEAQ (reference sequence). CDR3: CASSPPGQGSYEQYF. The CDR3 bases are TGTGCCAGCAGCCCCCCCGGACAGGGCTCCTACGAGCAGTACTTC.

This chain connects TRBV7-2 to TRBJ2-1; D not resolved. This CDR3 is 17 amino acids long. Germline V CDR1 and CDR2: SGHTA, FQGNSA. The germline V and J ends were trimmed by 1 base and 0 bases, with 13 bases remaining between them. The CDR3: CASSLELASSSYNEQFF. Written as DNA, the CDR3 is TGTGCCAGCAGCTTAGAGTTAGCAAGTAGCTCCTACAATGAGCAGTTCTTC.

The chain is built from TRBV2 and TRBJ2-7; TRBD2 matches 11 bases. Germline CDR1 SNHLY, CDR2 FYNNEI. The CDR3 covers 14 residues. V dropped 7 bases and J dropped 4; count of bases not matched to a gene: 6. CDR3 sequence (DNA): TGTGCCAGCACCCCCGGGACTAGCGGATACGAGCAGTACTTC. Translating gives CASTPGTSGYEQYF.

In nucleotides, the CDR3 is TGCGCCAGCGGGTGGGAGAGCTACGAGCAGTACTTC. Protein: CASGWESYEQYF. The chain is built from TRBV5-1 and TRBJ2-7, with D possibly matching TRBD2 (5 bases). CDR3 size: 12 residues. Germline V gene data show CDR1 as SGHRS and CDR2 as YFSETQ. Between the trimmed V and J ends, which lost 7 bases and 3 bases, there was a span of 11 bases. The full variable domain, rest sourced from reference TRBV5-1 and TRBJ2-7, is KAGVTQTPRYLIKTRGQQVTLSCSPISGHRSVSWYQQTPGQGLQFLFEYFSETQRNKGNFPGRFSGRQFSNSRSEMNVSTLELGDSALYLCASGWESYEQYFGPGTRLTVT.

Written as DNA, the CDR3 is TGCGCCAGCAGTGAGTCGGGATACAGGTCTTTCACTGAAGCTTTCTTT. Protein product: CASSESGYRSFTEAFF. J is TRBJ1-1 and V is TRBV10-1, with D possibly matching TRBD1 (5 bases). The length of the CDR3 is 16 residues. V was trimmed by 0 bases and J by 4 bases, leaving 15 bases between them. CDR1 WNHNN and CDR2 SYGVQD come from the germline V gene (reference sequence).

The V gene is TRBV27, the J gene TRBJ2-1; D is perhaps TRBD2 (5 bases). Germline V gene lookup returns CDR1 MNHEY and CDR2 SMNVEV (reference sequence). There are 14 residues in the CDR3. V was clipped by 3 bases and J by 3 bases, with 9 bases between them. For the CDR3, the DNA is TGTGCCAGCAGTTTCGAGGGCAGCTACAATGAGCAGTTCTTC. Encoded protein: CASSFEGSYNEQFF.

This clone was found a few times. The V gene is TRBV25-1, the J gene TRBJ1-1; D ambiguous. In germline, CDR1 is MGHDK, CDR2 SYGVNS. The V end was cut by 5 bases, the J end by 2 bases, with 18 bases between. This CDR3 spans 16 amino acids. CDR3 in amino acids: CASSQTNRSPNTEAFF. The DNA of the CDR3 is TGTGCCAGCAGTCAAACTAATCGATCACCCAACACTGAAGCTTTCTTT.

The chain has TRBV28 and TRBJ2-7; 10 bases fit TRBD1. Per the germline V gene, CDR1 is MDHEN and CDR2 is SYDVKM. CDR3 length equals 15 residues. The junction had 7 bases not matched to a gene; V was cut back by 4 bases and J by 4 bases. As DNA, the CDR3 is TGTGCCAGCAGTTCCGGGGACAGGGGACGGTACGAGCAGTACTTC. Translated: CASSSGDRGRYEQYF.

V is TRBV6-1 and J is TRBJ2-1, with a tentative D call TRBD1 (6 bases). Germline assignment: CDR1 MNHNS and CDR2 SASEGT. Trimming took 6 bases from V and 8 from J, leaving 14 bases between them. CDR3 length: 13 residues. CDR3 DNA sequence: TGTGCCAGCAGGCTGGGGGCGCGAGATGAGCAGTTCTTC. Translation gives CASRLGARDEQFF.

The genes are TRBV19 and TRBJ1-1; a possible D gene is TRBD1 (5 bases). The CDR3 is 16 amino acids. Germline assignment: CDR1 LNHDA and CDR2 SQIVND (reference sequence). The ends were cut back, 5 bases at V and 5 bases at J, with 21 bases in the middle. Written as DNA, the CDR3 is TGTGCCAGTAGTCAACCCGGGACTTTTATAATGACTGAAGCTTTCTTT. This encodes CASSQPGTFIMTEAFF.

CDR3: CASIPRRDQPQHF. The CDR3 nucleotides are TGTGCCAGCATCCCCCGGCGGGATCAGCCCCAGCATTTT. The gene calls are TRBV2 and TRBJ1-5; no firm D call. Germline values: CDR1 SNHLY, CDR2 FYNNEI. CDR3 size: 13 residues. The V and J ends lost 7 bases and 5 bases respectively, with 12 bases between them. Variable domain in full (rest from reference TRBV2 and TRBJ1-5): EPEVTQTPSHQVTQMGQEVILRCVPISNHLYFYWYRQILGQKVEFLVSFYNNEISEKSEIFDDQFSVERPDGSNFTLKIRSTKLEDSAMYFCASIPRRDQPQHFGDGTRLSIL.

The CDR3 DNA reads TGTGCCAGCAGCTTGTCGGGAGATACGCAGTATTTT. It yields the protein CASSLSGDTQYF. The chain has TRBV7-9 and TRBJ2-3, with D uncertain. V gave up 3 bases and J gave up 5 bases, with 6 bases separating them. In germline, CDR1 is SEHNR, CDR2 FQNEAQ (reference sequence). The CDR3 length is 12 residues.

This chain uses TRBV2 with TRBJ1-5, with D tentatively TRBD1 (6 bases). Per the germline V gene, CDR1 is SNHLY and CDR2 is FYNNEI. Deletions cut 6 bases from V and 4 bases from J, with 13 bases between. The CDR3 has 14 amino acids. The chain's CDR3 is CASSQWTANQPQHF. CDR3 nucleotides: TGTGCCAGCAGCCAATGGACAGCAAATCAGCCCCAGCATTTT. The full variable domain, rest sourced from reference TRBV2 and TRBJ1-5, is EPEVTQTPSHQVTQMGQEVILRCVPISNHLYFYWYRQILGQKVEFLVSFYNNEISEKSEIFDDQFSVERPDGSNFTLKIRSTKLEDSAMYFCASSQWTANQPQHFGDGTRLSIL.

The J gene is TRBJ1-2, the V gene TRBV29-1; TRBD1 matches 9 bases. Germline CDR1 and CDR2: SQVTM and ANQGSEA. The junction had 7 bases not matched to a gene; V was cut back by 7 bases and J by 7 bases. The CDR3 length is 12 residues. The CDR3 bases are TGCAGCGCCGTACAGGGGGCGCCTGGCTACACCTTC. Its protein is CSAVQGAPGYTF.

With regard to this clone: One junction end disagrees with the germline gene, perhaps due to a read error. CDR3 in amino acids: CASSIRLARF. The CDR3 DNA follows: TGTGCCAGTAGTATTAGGCTAGCGAGGTTC. This chain uses TRBV19 with TRBJ2-7; D may be TRBD2 (6 bases). CDR3 size: 10 residues. CDR1 LNHDA and CDR2 SQIVND come from the germline V gene (reference sequence).

The chain links TRBV18 to TRBJ1-2; D is unclear. This CDR3 is built from 14 residues. The germline V gene encodes CDR1 KGHSH and CDR2 LQKENI. The V end lost 3 bases, the J end lost 1 base, and 9 bases lay between the germline ends. The CDR3 spells CASSPNLRNYGYTF. CDR3 DNA: TGTGCCAGCTCACCGAACCTACGTAACTATGGCTACACCTTC.

The CDR3 bases are TGCGCCAGCAGCTTGGATGGGGCGGTAAATCAGCCCCAGCATTTT. Residues: CASSLDGAVNQPQHF. This chain links TRBV5-1 with TRBJ1-5, with D maybe TRBD1 (5 bases). V dropped 0 bases and J dropped 4 bases, with 11 bases sitting between them. The V gene's germline CDR1 is SGHRS and CDR2 YFSETQ. The length of the CDR3 is 15 residues.

The V call is TRBV5-6, the J call TRBJ2-5; possibly TRBD2 for D (5 bases). The J call may be incorrect, as the DNA end agrees better with TRBJ2-7. The CDR3 is 15 amino acids. Germline values: CDR1 SGHDT, CDR2 YYEEEE. CDR3 loop: CASRVRAGLPYEQYF. Here the CDR3 DNA reads TGTGCCAGCAGAGTCCGTGCGGGCCTCCCCTACGAGCAGTACTTC.

The CDR3 is CASSREGSGNTIYF. Written as DNA, the CDR3 is TGTGCCAGCAGCCGAGAGGGCTCTGGAAACACCATATATTTT. The chain has TRBV7-9 and TRBJ1-3, with D unresolved. Looked up from germline, CDR1 is SEHNR and CDR2 is FQNEAQ (reference sequence). V lost 5 bases and J 0 bases, leaving 8 bases between the germline ends. This CDR3 is built from 14 residues.

This clone appeared a single time. The rearrangement joins TRBV6-5 to TRBJ1-1; the D gene is possibly TRBD1 (5 bases). Germline V lookup: CDR1 MNHEY, CDR2 SVGAGI. The V gene lost 2 bases and the J gene lost 0 bases, with 7 bases spanning the gap. The CDR3 extends over 14 amino acids. The CDR3 loop is CASSYAGMNTEAFF. Here the CDR3 DNA reads TGTGCCAGCAGTTACGCAGGGATGAACACTGAAGCTTTCTTT.

Points on this clone: Other DNA sequences in this sample translate to the same CDR3. The V gene is TRBV6-6, the J gene TRBJ1-2; 9 bases map to TRBD1. Per the germline V gene, CDR1 is MNHNY and CDR2 is SVGAGI (reference sequence). The CDR3 totals 13 residues. Trimming cost V 6 bases and J 7 bases; bases outside gene matches: 6. Written as DNA, the CDR3 is TGTGCCAGCAGGCCGGGACAGGGATCTGGCTACACCTTC. This translates into CASRPGQGSGYTF.

The chain is built from TRBV29-1 and TRBJ2-5, with 9 bases aligning to TRBD1. The end of the DNA aligns better with TRBJ2-7, so the J call may be wrong. This CDR3 comprises 13 residues. CDR1 and CDR2 from the germline V gene are SQVTM and ANQGSEA. The CDR3 coding sequence is TGCAGCGTTTATACAGGGGGCGAGTACGAGCAGTACTTC. Residues: CSVYTGGEYEQYF.